The rows below give T cell receptor beta chains drawn from one sample of a study of CD8+ T cells in alopecia areata. Some clones are missing from TCRdb's copy, which holds only in-frame ones; the method was immunoSEQ multiplex PCR. The table has 9,500 to 15,000 clones, 50% to 65% seen once. Input material: skin. Every receptor here comes from a human donor with alopecia areata. Each CDR3 is given with its conserved first and last residue. D genes are given only for firm matches. Only part of the rows carry a size: once, few, many, or a class if the clone is expanded.

CDR3 DNA: TGTGCCAGCAGTCCCGATCTCTCCTACGAGCAGTACTTC
CDR3 protein: CASSPDLSYEQYF
D gene: NA
V gene: TRBV5-8
clone size: NA
J gene: TRBJ2-7

CDR3 DNA: TGTGCCAGCAGTTTATCCGGGCGATATCCCCAGCATTTT
CDR3 protein: CASSLSGRYPQHF
D gene: NA
V gene: TRBV28
clone size: once
J gene: TRBJ1-5

CDR3 DNA: TGTGCCAGCAGCCAATCGACTAATGAAAAACTGTTTTTT
CDR3 protein: CASSQSTNEKLFF
D gene: NA
V gene: TRBV16
clone size: few
J gene: TRBJ1-4

CDR3 DNA: TGTGCCAGCTCACCACCCTCACAGGGGGCGAAGTTGGCCAAAAACATTCAGTACTTC
CDR3 protein: CASSPPSQGAKLAKNIQYF
D gene: TRBD1
V gene: TRBV18
clone size: few
J gene: TRBJ2-4

CDR3 DNA: TGCAGCAGTCTCGGGCACTATGGCTACACCTTC
CDR3 protein: CSSLGHYGYTF
D gene: NA
V gene: TRBV29-1
clone size: NA
J gene: TRBJ1-2

CDR3 DNA: TGTGCCAGCAGCCTGACAGGGGACACTGAAGCTTTCTTT
CDR3 protein: CASSLTGDTEAFF
D gene: TRBD1
V gene: TRBV9
clone size: NA
J gene: TRBJ1-1

CDR3 DNA: TGTGCCAGCAGCCCGCCACTTGAAGCTTGGTACGAGCAGTACTTC
CDR3 protein: CASSPPLEAWYEQYF
D gene: NA
V gene: TRBV7-9
clone size: medium-sized
J gene: TRBJ2-7

CDR3 DNA: TGTGCCTGGAGCGGGGGACAGGACAATTCACCCCTCCACTTT
CDR3 protein: CAWSGGQDNSPLHF
D gene: TRBD1
V gene: TRBV30
clone size: NA
J gene: TRBJ1-6

CDR3 DNA: TGCGCCAGCGCCACAGCCAGCTCCTATAATTCACCCCTCCACTTT
CDR3 protein: CASATASSYNSPLHF
D gene: NA
V gene: TRBV10-2
clone size: NA
J gene: TRBJ1-6

CDR3 DNA: TGTGCCAGCAGTTTATCAACAGGGGGCAATGAGCAGTTCTTC
CDR3 protein: CASSLSTGGNEQFF
D gene: TRBD1
V gene: TRBV27
clone size: few
J gene: TRBJ2-1

CDR3 DNA: TGTGCCAGCAGTTACCGTCGTGGTGGCAATCAGCCCCAGCATTTT
CDR3 protein: CASSYRRGGNQPQHF
D gene: NA
V gene: TRBV6-5
clone size: NA
J gene: TRBJ1-5

CDR3 DNA: TGTGCCAGCAGTTCGGGACAGGGTTCGCAGCCCCAGCATTTT
CDR3 protein: CASSSGQGSQPQHF
D gene: TRBD1
V gene: TRBV27
clone size: NA
J gene: TRBJ1-5

CDR3 DNA: TGTGCCAGTAGTATCATCTTCGGCGGTTCAGACAATGAGCAGTTCTTC
CDR3 protein: CASSIIFGGSDNEQFF
D gene: NA
V gene: TRBV19
clone size: NA
J gene: TRBJ2-1

CDR3 DNA: TGTGCCAGCAGCCCCTCGACGGGACAGGGGCCGGCTGGAAACACCATATATTTT
CDR3 protein: CASSPSTGQGPAGNTIYF
D gene: TRBD1
V gene: TRBV7-9
clone size: few
J gene: TRBJ1-3

CDR3 DNA: TGCGCCAGCAGCCAAGGCGGGACAGGGGACTACGAGCAGTACTTC
CDR3 protein: CASSQGGTGDYEQYF
D gene: TRBD1
V gene: TRBV4-3
clone size: NA
J gene: TRBJ2-7

CDR3 DNA: TGTGCCAGCAGTGAACTGAAGGGGCCCGGGGAGCTGTTTTTT
CDR3 protein: CASSELKGPGELFF
D gene: NA
V gene: TRBV2
clone size: few
J gene: TRBJ2-2

CDR3 DNA: TGTGCCAGCAGCTTTGGGCAATTGAACACTGAAGCTTTCTTT
CDR3 protein: CASSFGQLNTEAFF
D gene: NA
V gene: TRBV5-4
clone size: NA
J gene: TRBJ1-1

CDR3 DNA: TGTGCCAGCAGTCTCGCGACCTTAGGGGAGCTGTTTTTT
CDR3 protein: CASSLATLGELFF
D gene: NA
V gene: TRBV28
clone size: NA
J gene: TRBJ2-2

CDR3 DNA: TGTGCCAGCAGCGACAGGGGGACTGGGGCCAACGTCCTGACTTTC
CDR3 protein: CASSDRGTGANVLTF
D gene: TRBD1
V gene: TRBV6-5
clone size: NA
J gene: TRBJ2-6

CDR3 DNA: TGTGCCAGCAGCCCCGACAGGGGGAAACGCAATCAGCCCCAGCATTTT
CDR3 protein: CASSPDRGKRNQPQHF
D gene: TRBD1
V gene: TRBV27
clone size: few
J gene: TRBJ1-5

CDR3 DNA: TGCGCCAGCAGTGTAGGGACTAGCGGGAGCTACGAGCAGTACTTC
CDR3 protein: CASSVGTSGSYEQYF
D gene: TRBD2
V gene: TRBV10-1
clone size: NA
J gene: TRBJ2-7

CDR3 DNA: TGTGCCTGGAGGGCGGCAGCGACCTACAATGAGCAGTTCTTC
CDR3 protein: CAWRAAATYNEQFF
D gene: NA
V gene: TRBV30
clone size: NA
J gene: TRBJ2-1

CDR3 DNA: TGCGCCAGCAGCCAAGTATCCGACAGGGCGAATAGCAATCAGCCCCAGCATTTT
CDR3 protein: CASSQVSDRANSNQPQHF
D gene: TRBD1
V gene: TRBV4-1
clone size: NA
J gene: TRBJ1-5

CDR3 DNA: TGTGCCAGCAGCTACCTAGCGGGAGTTTCGGAGACCCAGTACTTC
CDR3 protein: CASSYLAGVSETQYF
D gene: TRBD2
V gene: TRBV7-2
clone size: few
J gene: TRBJ2-5

CDR3 DNA: TGTGCCAGCAGTCACAGTCGTTATGAGCAGTTCTTC
CDR3 protein: CASSHSRYEQFF
D gene: NA
V gene: TRBV6-6
clone size: NA
J gene: TRBJ2-1

CDR3 DNA: TGTGCCAGCAGCTCCGGGAGGGACAATGAGCAGTTCTTC
CDR3 protein: CASSSGRDNEQFF
D gene: TRBD2
V gene: TRBV7-7
clone size: NA
J gene: TRBJ2-1

CDR3 DNA: TGTGCCTGGAGTAGGGACTCATCCTACGAGCAGTACTTC
CDR3 protein: CAWSRDSSYEQYF
D gene: NA
V gene: TRBV30
clone size: NA
J gene: TRBJ2-7

CDR3 DNA: TGTGCCAGCAGGAGAACAAATAGCAATCAGCCCCAGCATTTT
CDR3 protein: CASRRTNSNQPQHF
D gene: NA
V gene: TRBV6-5
clone size: once
J gene: TRBJ1-5

CDR3 DNA: TGTGCCAGCAGTTTCACTAGCGTCGAGCAGTACTTC
CDR3 protein: CASSFTSVEQYF
D gene: TRBD2
V gene: TRBV6-5
clone size: NA
J gene: TRBJ2-7

CDR3 DNA: TGTGCCAGCAGCCAAGATATTGGGTGGGGGACTAGCGCCACAGATACGCAGTATTTT
CDR3 protein: CASSQDIGWGTSATDTQYF
D gene: TRBD2
V gene: TRBV4-2
clone size: NA
J gene: TRBJ2-3

CDR3 DNA: TGTGCCATCAGGGACGGGATCTACGAGCAGTACTTC
CDR3 protein: CAIRDGIYEQYF
D gene: NA
V gene: TRBV10-3
clone size: NA
J gene: TRBJ2-7

CDR3 DNA: TGTGCCAGCAGTGGCCCCTACACAGATACGCAGTATTTT
CDR3 protein: CASSGPYTDTQYF
D gene: NA
V gene: TRBV2
clone size: few
J gene: TRBJ2-3

CDR3 DNA: TGTGCCAGCACCACGGGGGGGAGGGATGAGCAGTTCTTC
CDR3 protein: CASTTGGRDEQFF
D gene: TRBD2
V gene: TRBV6-5
clone size: NA
J gene: TRBJ2-1

CDR3 DNA: TGTGCCTGGGATTCGGGACTAGCGAACTACAATGAGCAGTTCTTC
CDR3 protein: CAWDSGLANYNEQFF
D gene: TRBD2
V gene: TRBV30
clone size: NA
J gene: TRBJ2-1

CDR3 DNA: TGTGCCAGTAGTTCCCGGACAGTACAAGAGACCCAGTACTTC
CDR3 protein: CASSSRTVQETQYF
D gene: NA
V gene: TRBV19
clone size: NA
J gene: TRBJ2-5

CDR3 DNA: TGTGCCAGCAGCAGGACAGGGAGGGACACTGAAGCTTTCTTT
CDR3 protein: CASSRTGRDTEAFF
D gene: TRBD1
V gene: TRBV11-2
clone size: NA
J gene: TRBJ1-1

CDR3 DNA: TGCGCCAGCAGCCCTGCGGGACAGAGGTCCTACGAGCAGTACTTC
CDR3 protein: CASSPAGQRSYEQYF
D gene: NA
V gene: TRBV4-1
clone size: NA
J gene: TRBJ2-7

CDR3 DNA: TGTGCCAGCAGTTATTGGGGTGGCACTGAAGCTTTCTTT
CDR3 protein: CASSYWGGTEAFF
D gene: NA
V gene: TRBV6-6
clone size: few
J gene: TRBJ1-1

CDR3 DNA: TGTGCCTGGACCCACCTCACCGGGCCCGGGGGTACTGAAGCTTTCTTT
CDR3 protein: CAWTHLTGPGGTEAFF
D gene: NA
V gene: TRBV30
clone size: few
J gene: TRBJ1-1

CDR3 DNA: TGTGCCAGCAGCTTACGGGCCGGGACAGGGCGATTGAACACTGAAGCTTTCTTT
CDR3 protein: CASSLRAGTGRLNTEAFF
D gene: TRBD1
V gene: TRBV7-2
clone size: NA
J gene: TRBJ1-1

CDR3 DNA: TGTGCCAGCAGACCGGTGCCCCAAGAGACCCAGTACTTC
CDR3 protein: CASRPVPQETQYF
D gene: NA
V gene: TRBV2
clone size: NA
J gene: TRBJ2-5